Listed below are T cell receptor beta chains from one sample, sequenced in a study of T cells in Graves' hyperthyroidism and ophthalmopathy. TCRdb fed the multiplex PCR reads into MiXCR, producing one record per CDR3 protein. The sample holds about 740,000 distinct CDR3 sequences, roughly 15% seen once. Input material: blood. These receptors all come from a woman younger than 30 with Graves' hyperthyroidism. Both conserved end residues are part of each CDR3. A D gene is named only where the DNA matches it firmly. Clone size appears in some rows only: once, few, many, or a class for an expanded clone.

TRBV11-2	TRBJ2-7	many	.	CASSLHRGPSSYEQYF	TGTGCCAGCAGCTTACATCGCGGCCCGAGCTCCTACGAGCAGTACTTC
TRBV28	TRBJ2-7	.	TRBD1	CASSPSGTGRYEQYF	TGTGCCAGCAGTCCCTCCGGGACAGGGAGGTACGAGCAGTACTTC
TRBV20-1	TRBJ1-2	.	.	CSARQTGSDYGYTF	TGCAGTGCTAGACAAACAGGGAGCGACTATGGCTACACCTTC
TRBV11-2	TRBJ1-1	many	.	CASRGMGGPQTEAFF	TGTGCCAGCAGGGGCATGGGGGGGCCTCAAACTGAAGCTTTCTTT
TRBV5-6	TRBJ2-7	many	.	CASSQVGFYEQYF	TGTGCCAGCAGCCAAGTCGGTTTCTACGAGCAGTACTTC
TRBV2	TRBJ2-4	many	.	CASTQRQGLAKNIQYF	TGTGCCAGCACCCAGAGACAGGGACTAGCCAAAAACATTCAGTACTTC
TRBV20-1	TRBJ1-2	.	.	CSARVSTGSYGYTF	TGCAGTGCTAGAGTTTCGACAGGTTCCTATGGCTACACCTTC
TRBV11-2	TRBJ2-1	.	.	CASSSGSQFF	TGTGCCAGCAGCTCCGGTAGCCAGTTCTTC
TRBV29-1	TRBJ2-7	.	TRBD1	CSGLQGAHEQYF	TGCAGCGGACTACAGGGGGCCCACGAGCAGTACTTC
TRBV11-2	TRBJ2-7	many	.	CASSLYGQKYEQYF	TGTGCCAGCAGCTTATACGGACAGAAATACGAGCAGTACTTC
TRBV30	TRBJ2-3	many	.	CAWIGGPGTDTQYF	TGTGCCTGGATTGGGGGACCCGGCACAGATACGCAGTATTTT
TRBV20-1	TRBJ2-7	many	.	CSARPPRSEQYF	TGCAGTGCTAGACCACCTCGGTCCGAGCAGTACTTC
TRBV6-1	TRBJ2-5	.	TRBD2	CAISSSGRGETQYF	TGTGCCATCAGCTCTAGCGGGAGAGGGGAGACCCAGTACTTC
TRBV19	TRBJ1-5	.	TRBD1	CASRQGKQPQHF	TGTGCCAGTAGACAGGGGAAACAGCCCCAGCATTTT
TRBV19	TRBJ1-1	.	TRBD1	CASSIDRTGNTEAFF	TGTGCCAGTAGTATAGATCGGACAGGGAACACTGAAGCTTTCTTT
TRBV27	TRBJ2-7	many	.	CASSTGRMGSYEQYF	TGTGCCAGCAGTACGGGACGGATGGGGTCCTACGAGCAGTACTTC
TRBV12-3/TRBV12-4	TRBJ2-3	.	TRBD1	CASTRQGKGTDTQYF	TGTGCCAGCACCCGACAGGGGAAAGGCACAGATACGCAGTATTTT
TRBV27	TRBJ2-7	many	.	CASSPPGAYEQYF	TGTGCCAGCAGCCCACCGGGGGCGTACGAGCAGTACTTC
TRBV7-2	TRBJ2-4	many	.	CASSAPYRVRSAKNIQYF	TGTGCCAGCAGCGCCCCCTACAGGGTTCGTTCAGCCAAAAACATTCAGTACTTC
TRBV7-3	TRBJ1-3	.	.	CASSLAGTSSGNTIYF	TGTGCCAGCAGCTTGGCTGGGACTAGCTCTGGAAACACCATATATTTT
TRBV28	TRBJ2-1	many	TRBD1	CASSFTGDNEQFF	TGTGCCAGCAGCTTCACAGGGGACAATGAGCAGTTCTTC
TRBV6-1	TRBJ2-7	.	.	CASRDPRSYEQYF	TGTGCCAGCCGGGACCCGAGGTCTTACGAGCAGTACTTC
TRBV7-2	TRBJ2-1	many	.	CASSYRDLGINEQFF	TGTGCCAGCAGCTACCGGGATCTAGGGATCAATGAGCAGTTCTTC
TRBV6-1	TRBJ2-5	few	.	CASRHDRETQYF	TGTGCCAGCAGACACGACAGAGAGACCCAGTACTTC
TRBV30	TRBJ1-6	many	.	CAWSSQANSPLHF	TGTGCCTGGAGTTCCCAGGCCAATTCACCCCTCCACTTT
TRBV7-3	TRBJ2-7	once	TRBD2	CASSFGQVAGEAYEQYF	TGTGCCAGCAGCTTCGGCCAAGTAGCGGGAGAGGCCTACGAGCAGTACTTC
TRBV27	TRBJ1-5	many	TRBD1	CASSLYRGQGSNQPQHF	TGTGCCAGCAGTTTATACAGGGGGCAAGGTAGCAATCAGCCCCAGCATTTT
TRBV18	TRBJ1-5	few	TRBD1	CASSQETGASGAQHF	TGTGCCAGCTCACAAGAAACAGGGGCGTCAGGGGCCCAGCATTTT
TRBV6-9	TRBJ2-7	many	.	CASSYNYEQYF	TGTGCCAGCAGTTACAACTACGAGCAGTACTTC
TRBV20-1	TRBJ2-7	many	TRBD2	CSARGGGYEQYF	TGCAGTGCTAGAGGGGGGGGTTACGAGCAGTACTTC
TRBV12-3/TRBV12-4	TRBJ2-7	.	.	CASSLWVTYEQYF	TGTGCCAGCAGTTTGTGGGTAACCTACGAGCAGTACTTC
TRBV7-8	TRBJ1-1	.	.	CASSPGGSRETEAFF	TGTGCCAGCAGCCCCGGAGGGTCAAGGGAAACTGAAGCTTTCTTT
TRBV6-4	TRBJ1-2	.	.	CASIPGGVGYTF	TGTGCCAGCATCCCGGGGGGGGTTGGCTACACCTTC
TRBV29-1	TRBJ2-7	many	.	CSVQKGAGVGYEQYF	TGCAGCGTCCAAAAGGGGGCGGGAGTGGGATACGAGCAGTACTTC
TRBV24-1	TRBJ2-6	.	.	CATSDSKLWGSGANVLTF	TGTGCCACCAGTGATTCGAAGCTATGGGGATCTGGGGCCAACGTCCTGACTTTC
TRBV4-3	TRBJ1-2	many	.	CASSPRVGDVSYGYTF	TGCGCCAGCAGCCCCCGGGTTGGGGATGTGAGCTATGGCTACACCTTC
TRBV20-1	TRBJ2-2	.	TRBD2	CSARDARTSGSVTGELFF	TGCAGTGCTAGAGATGCCCGGACTAGCGGGAGCGTCACCGGGGAGCTGTTTTTT
TRBV28	TRBJ1-1	many	.	CASRDAYGSTEAFF	TGTGCCAGCAGAGACGCTTATGGGAGCACTGAAGCTTTCTTT
TRBV27	TRBJ2-7	many	TRBD2	CASSFGTSTYEQYF	TGTGCCAGCAGTTTCGGGACTAGTACCTACGAGCAGTACTTC
TRBV6-6	TRBJ2-7	.	.	CASSYSTGVYEQYF	TGTGCCAGCAGTTACTCGACAGGTGTGTACGAGCAGTACTTC
TRBV5-1	TRBJ2-7	few	TRBD2	CASSFQRTSGVPYEQYF	TGCGCCAGCAGCTTCCAGCGGACTAGCGGGGTACCCTACGAGCAGTACTTC
TRBV29-1	TRBJ1-3	few	.	CSVTKTGHPENTIYF	TGCAGCGTTACCAAGACAGGACACCCGGAAAACACCATATATTTT
TRBV7-9	TRBJ1-1	few	.	CASGPPPNGLF	TGTGCCAGCGGTCCTCCGCCAAACGGGCTCTTT
TRBV6-1	TRBJ1-5	.	TRBD1	CASTGTANQPQHF	TGTGCCAGCACGGGGACAGCAAATCAGCCCCAGCATTTT
TRBV6-1	TRBJ2-2	few	TRBD2	CASSPRLAGGGTGELFF	TGTGCCAGCAGTCCAAGACTAGCGGGAGGGGGGACCGGGGAGCTGTTTTTT
TRBV19	TRBJ1-2	many	TRBD1	CASSWSGQAIANYGYTF	TGTGCCAGTAGTTGGAGCGGACAGGCGATAGCTAACTATGGCTACACCTTC
TRBV19	TRBJ1-5	.	.	CASSMFTGIDQPQHF	TGTGCCAGTAGTATGTTTACAGGGATAGATCAGCCCCAGCATTTT
TRBV11-2	TRBJ1-5	many	TRBD1	CASSFGTALSQPQHF	TGTGCCAGCAGCTTTGGGACAGCCCTAAGTCAGCCCCAGCATTTT
TRBV20-1	TRBJ2-7	few	.	CSARDRAGSYEQYF	TGCAGTGCTAGAGATCGGGCAGGGAGCTACGAGCAGTACTTC
TRBV6-1	TRBJ1-2	.	TRBD1	CASSEAKGQVLYGYTF	TGTGCCAGCAGTGAAGCGAAAGGACAGGTCCTCTATGGCTACACCTTC
TRBV11-2	TRBJ2-1	many	TRBD2	CASSLVDGLARSYNEQFF	TGTGCCAGCAGCTTAGTAGACGGACTAGCGAGAAGTTACAATGAGCAGTTCTTC
TRBV4-1	TRBJ1-2	once	.	CASSRSGLDATYGYTF	TGCGCCAGCAGCCGCAGTGGTCTGGACGCTACATATGGCTACACCTTC
TRBV9	TRBJ2-1	many	TRBD2	CASSGTSGRMGEQFF	TGTGCCAGCAGTGGAACTAGCGGGAGGATGGGCGAGCAGTTCTTC
TRBV2	TRBJ1-4	.	TRBD1	CASSLRDSESNEKLFF	TGTGCCAGCAGCCTCCGGGACAGTGAATCTAATGAAAAACTGTTTTTT